One sample yielded the 29 T cell receptor beta chains listed below, sequenced in a study of neurological immune-mediated disorders (dated by TCRdb to about 2019). The sample's time point label is to be understood as: technical triplicate 2. The library was made by 5' RACE. This sample was sequenced with an Illumina HiSeq 2500. Using fastp trimming at Q25 and MiXCR clonotype assembly, TCRdb reanalyzed the public sequencing data and kept in-frame beta chains. Rows are combined by CDR3 protein, so each entry shows the most common genes and DNA. In this sample the table shows approximately 28,000 distinct CDR3 sequences, roughly 15% of which occur a single time. Roughly 5.2% of the sample comes from the top ten. Material: CD4+ T cells from blood. Source of these receptors: a female donor with HTLV-1-associated myelopathy (HAM/TSP).

This sequence joins TRBV5-6 and TRBJ2-7; no definite D call. With 0 bases removed from V and 3 bases from J, the gap between germline ends came to 13 bases. Germline V CDR1 and CDR2: SGHDT, YYEEEE. There are 15 residues in the CDR3. The CDR3 DNA is TGTGCCAGCAGCTTGGGGACCCTAAGGAACTACGAGCAGTACTTC. Translated: CASSLGTLRNYEQYF.

This clonotype was seen ten or more times. CDR3 nucleotide sequence: TGTGCCAGCAGCTTAGTGGACGGTTGGGAGACCCAGTACTTC. Amino acid sequence: CASSLVDGWETQYF. The rearrangement joins TRBV7-9 to TRBJ2-5, with unresolved D. CDR1 and CDR2 from the germline V gene are SEHNR and FQNEAQ (reference sequence). This CDR3 is built from 14 residues. Trimming took 1 base from V and 5 from J, leaving 11 bases between them. The full variable domain, with the rest looked up from reference TRBV7-9 and TRBJ2-5, is DTGVSQNPRHKITKRGQNVTFRCDPISEHNRLYWYRQTLGQGPEFLTYFQNEAQLEKSRLLSDRFSAERPKGSFSTLEIQRTEQGDSAMYLCASSLVDGWETQYFGPGTRLLVL.

The rearrangement joins TRBV27 to TRBJ2-3; TRBD2 is a possible D gene (5 bases). The CDR3 covers 12 residues. Germline CDR1 MNHEY, CDR2 SMNVEV (reference sequence). V was shortened by 5 bases and J by 7 bases, with 10 bases between the two germline ends. The DNA for the CDR3 is TGTGCCAGCAGTCCCACCGGGAATACGCAGTATTTT. Translation: CASSPTGNTQYF.

This clonotype was picked up many times. This chain uses TRBV7-9 with TRBJ1-2, with a weak D call TRBD1 (6 bases). The germline V gene has CDR1 SEHNR and CDR2 FQNEAQ (reference sequence). The CDR3 spans 14 residues. Between the trimmed V and J ends, which lost 5 bases and 4 bases, there was a span of 14 bases. The CDR3 coding sequence is TGTGCCAGCAGCAGCAGGGGCGGGGGCTATGGCTACACCTTC. It is translated as CASSSRGGGYGYTF.

The sample holds many counts of this clonotype. The chain combines TRBV9 with TRBJ2-3; D is ambiguous. CDR1 is SGDLS, CDR2 YYNGEE, per germline. The CDR3 spans 15 residues. Trimming left V 0 bases short and J 1 base short, with 9 bases between. The CDR3 DNA is TGTGCCAGCAGCGTAGTGTCGGTCGGCACAGATACGCAGTATTTT. Translated, it gives CASSVVSVGTDTQYF.

In this sample, this clonotype turned up many times. The rearrangement links TRBV2 to TRBJ1-1, with TRBD1 matching 9 bases. V shed 6 bases and J 5 bases; nucleotides not matched to a gene: 7. CDR1 is SNHLY, CDR2 FYNNEI, per germline. This CDR3 has 14 amino acids. CDR3 residues: CASRETGGGTEAFF. The CDR3 DNA is TGTGCCAGCAGGGAGACAGGGGGAGGGACTGAAGCTTTCTTT.

This clonotype was detected ten times or more. V usage is TRBV20-1 and J usage is TRBJ2-7; no firm D call. Trimming shortened V by 1 base and J by 7 bases, and 14 bases separated the two germline ends. Germline V gives CDR1 DFQATT, CDR2 SNEGSKA (reference sequence). The CDR3 loop spans 13 amino acids. The CDR3 DNA is TGCAGTGCTAGAGTCCCCCGAGGCTGGGAGCAGTACTTC. Translating gives CSARVPRGWEQYF.

This clonotype was seen many times. The chain couples TRBV12-3 or TRBV12-4 to TRBJ2-3, with D maybe TRBD1 (6 bases). V was pared by 4 bases and J by 2 bases, with 13 bases between. The CDR3 runs 15 residues. The CDR3 DNA reads TGTGCCAGCAGTTCCTCGGGACATTTCACAGATACGCAGTATTTT. Encoded protein: CASSSSGHFTDTQYF.

A word on this clonotype: No conserved phenylalanine or tryptophan is present at the end of the CDR3, so a read error is the likely explanation. The CDR3 DNA reads TGTGCCAGCAGCCGAGCGGGACAGGAACTATATGGCTACACCTTA. It encodes CASSRAGQELYGYTL. The V gene is TRBV11-2, the J gene TRBJ1-2; the match to TRBD1 covers 8 bases. CDR1 is SGHAT and CDR2 is FQNNGV in the germline V gene. Losses at the gene ends were 5 bases for V and 5 bases for J; bases not matched to a gene: 10. The CDR3 loop spans 15 amino acids.

At least ten counts were recorded for this clonotype. The rearrangement joins TRBV3-1 to TRBJ2-7; TRBD2 aligns across 14 bases. V shed 3 bases, J shed 9 bases, and the junction held 4 bases outside the gene matches. Germline values: CDR1 LGHDT, CDR2 YNNKEL (reference sequence). The CDR3 covers 14 residues. The CDR3 DNA follows: TGTGCCAGCAGCCAGGGACTAGCGGGAGTATCGCAGTACTTC. This gives the protein CASSQGLAGVSQYF.

Ten or more counts support this clonotype. The J gene is TRBJ2-3, the V gene TRBV5-1; D remains unclear. CDR3 length: 14 amino acids. From germline, CDR1 is SGHRS and CDR2 YFSETQ. V shed 0 bases and J shed 2 bases, with 7 bases lying between them. In DNA form, the CDR3 reads TGCGCCAGCAGCTTGGACGTAATCACAGATACGCAGTATTTT. It codes for CASSLDVITDTQYF. Full variable domain (remainder filled in from reference TRBV5-1 and TRBJ2-3): KAGVTQTPRYLIKTRGQQVTLSCSPISGHRSVSWYQQTPGQGLQFLFEYFSETQRNKGNFPGRFSGRQFSNSRSEMNVSTLELGDSALYLCASSLDVITDTQYFGPGTRLTVL.

This clonotype was seen repeatedly, ten times or more. The V and J genes are TRBV7-2 and TRBJ1-2; D possibly corresponds to TRBD1 (6 bases). V was trimmed by 3 bases and J by 2 bases, leaving 13 bases between them. This CDR3 has 15 amino acids. Germline lookup yields CDR1 SGHTA and CDR2 FQGNSA. The CDR3 reads CASSFSWTANYGYTF. Here the CDR3 DNA reads TGTGCCAGCAGCTTCTCCTGGACAGCAAACTATGGCTACACCTTC. The full variable domain, in which reference TRBV7-2 and TRBJ1-2 provide the parts outside the CDR3, is GAGVSQSPSNKVTEKGKDVELRCDPISGHTALYWYRQSLGQGLEFLIYFQGNSAPDKSGLPSDRFSAERTGGSVSTLTIQRTQQEDSAVYLCASSFSWTANYGYTFGSGTRLTVV.

At least ten counts were recorded for this clonotype. The V gene is TRBV4-2, the J gene TRBJ2-3; TRBD2 matches 15 bases. From germline, CDR1 is LGHNA and CDR2 YNFKEQ. This CDR3 contains 19 residues. The V and J ends lost 3 bases and 3 bases, in that order; junction bases with no gene match: 10. As DNA, the CDR3 is TGTGCCAGCAGCCAGGGACTAGCGGGAGGTCCTACCAGAACAGATACGCAGTATTTT. Its protein is CASSQGLAGGPTRTDTQYF.

This clonotype showed up many times. The rearrangement uses TRBV29-1 and TRBJ2-7, with D hard to call. Germline-derived CDR1 and CDR2 are SQVTM and ANQGSEA. Trimming took 5 bases from V and 0 from J, leaving 8 bases between them. The CDR3 runs to 12 residues. CDR3 residues: CSVSLSSYEQYF. In DNA form, the CDR3 reads TGCAGCGTTTCCCTCAGCTCCTACGAGCAGTACTTC.

In its sample, this clonotype was seen many times. This chain links TRBV5-1 with TRBJ2-3, with 7 bases fitting TRBD2. The V gene end was trimmed by 0 bases and the J gene end by 2 bases; junction bases not matched to a gene: 6. The CDR3 consists of 16 residues. The germline V gene has CDR1 SGHRS and CDR2 YFSETQ. DNA of the CDR3: TGCGCCAGCAGCTTGGGTCTAGCGGCTCCCACAGATACGCAGTATTTT. This translates into CASSLGLAAPTDTQYF.

In its sample, this clonotype was seen many times. The chain combines TRBV24-1 with TRBJ2-3; 12 bases are shared with TRBD2. J gave up 1 base and V 3 bases, and 10 bases lay outside the gene matches. CDR1 is KGHDR, CDR2 SFDVKD, per germline. The CDR3 spans 19 residues. In DNA form, the CDR3 reads TGTGCCACCAGTGATCCTGGGGGGCTAGCGGGAGGGGGCACAGATACGCAGTATTTT. It specifies CATSDPGGLAGGGTDTQYF.

V usage is TRBV18 and J usage is TRBJ2-1; D ambiguous. V lost 3 bases to trimming and J lost 7 bases, with 19 bases between them. CDR1 and CDR2 from the germline V gene are KGHSH and LQKENI. CDR3 length equals 16 residues. This CDR3 is CASSPWQVGEGNEQFF. As DNA, the CDR3 is TGTGCCAGCTCACCCTGGCAGGTCGGCGAAGGGAATGAGCAGTTCTTC.

This clonotype was recorded many times. V usage is TRBV10-3 and J usage is TRBJ1-5; TRBD1 matches 8 bases. The J segment lost 4 bases and the V segment lost 3 bases, leaving 5 bases of the junction unmatched. Germline CDR1 is ENHRY and CDR2 is SYGVKD. The CDR3 spans 15 residues. CDR3 in DNA: TGTGCCATCAGTGAAGCGGGGACAGGAAATCAGCCCCAGCATTTT. Amino acids: CAISEAGTGNQPQHF.

This clonotype was counted at least ten times. V gene TRBV6-2 or TRBV6-3 combines with J gene TRBJ1-5; no reliable D call. The CDR3 length is 12 residues. The V end lost 6 bases, the J end lost 2 bases, and 5 bases lay between the germline ends. Germline CDR1 reads MNHEY; CDR2 reads SVGEGT. The CDR3 sequence: CASRTGNQPQHF. The CDR3 DNA sequence: TGTGCCAGCAGAACAGGCAATCAGCCCCAGCATTTT.

This clonotype was counted many times. The chain uses TRBV11-2 and TRBJ2-2; D is unclear. Trimming removed 9 bases at V and 1 base at J, with 9 bases between. The CDR3 consists of 13 residues. Looked up from germline, CDR1 is SGHAT and CDR2 is FQNNGV. The CDR3 DNA follows: TGTGCCAGTGAGCAGGAGAACACCGGGGAGCTGTTTTTT. Translated: CASEQENTGELFF.

The gene calls are TRBV3-1 and TRBJ2-1; 10 bases map to TRBD2. V was pared by 3 bases and J by 12 bases, with 32 bases of the junction left unmatched. There are 22 residues in the CDR3. The germline gives CDR1 LGHDT, CDR2 YNNKEL (reference sequence). In DNA, the CDR3 is TGTGCCAGCAGCCACGCTCTTTGGGACCAAAGCCTAGCGGGGGCTGGTGGGGCTGGGCAGTTCTTC. Its translation: CASSHALWDQSLAGAGGAGQFF.

This clonotype is medium-sized in the sample. V usage is TRBV6-5 and J usage is TRBJ1-2; D unresolved. There are 16 residues in the CDR3. Trimming cost V 0 bases and J 0 bases, with 11 bases left between them. CDR1 MNHEY and CDR2 SVGAGI come from the germline V gene. CDR3 DNA: TGTGCCAGCAGTTACTCGGCGGGAACCTCTAACTATGGCTACACCTTC. Its protein product is CASSYSAGTSNYGYTF.

This clonotype was counted many times. J is TRBJ2-5 and V is TRBV9; no definite D call. V was trimmed by 4 bases and J by 5 bases, leaving 15 bases between them. Germline CDR1 and CDR2: SGDLS and YYNGEE. The CDR3 length is 14 residues. In DNA, the CDR3 is TGTGCCAGCAGCCCGGGTGGGTCCAAGGAGACCCAGTACTTC. Protein sequence: CASSPGGSKETQYF.

This clonotype has at least ten counts. The chain has TRBV20-1 and TRBJ2-3; the match to TRBD2 covers 15 bases. In germline, CDR1 is DFQATT, CDR2 SNEGSKA (reference sequence). Unmatched junction bases numbered 9, after V lost 6 bases and J lost 5 bases. The CDR3 consists of 16 residues. The CDR3 DNA is TGCAGTGCCCGCCGGACTAGCGGGGGGGCCTTAGATACGCAGTATTTT. Its translation is CSARRTSGGALDTQYF.

The chain links TRBV7-2 to TRBJ1-1, with D unclear. This CDR3 is built from 15 residues. Germline V gene data show CDR1 as SGHTA and CDR2 as FQGNSA. Deletions cut 1 base from V and 3 bases from J, with 12 bases between. This CDR3 is CASSLEPGWDTEAFF. CDR3 DNA sequence: TGTGCCAGCAGCTTAGAACCCGGATGGGACACTGAAGCTTTCTTT. The whole variable domain, remainder taken from reference TRBV7-2 and TRBJ1-1, is GAGVSQSPSNKVTEKGKDVELRCDPISGHTALYWYRQSLGQGLEFLIYFQGNSAPDKSGLPSDRFSAERTGGSVSTLTIQRTQQEDSAVYLCASSLEPGWDTEAFFGQGTRLTVV.

This clonotype was counted ten times or more. V is TRBV20-1 and J is TRBJ2-1, with a possible D match to TRBD2 (6 bases). The CDR3 runs 16 residues. Germline V gives CDR1 DFQATT, CDR2 SNEGSKA (reference sequence). Trimming removed 1 base at V and 8 bases at J, with 21 bases between. CDR3 sequence: CSARGSWRGILDEQFF. The DNA of the CDR3 is TGCAGTGCTAGAGGGTCGTGGAGGGGTATCCTGGATGAGCAGTTCTTC.

This clonotype was counted at least ten times. This chain joins TRBV11-1 and TRBJ1-2; TRBD1 is a possible D gene (5 bases). Germline V lookup: CDR1 SGHAT, CDR2 FQDESV (reference sequence). Trimming shortened V by 7 bases and J by 5 bases, and 20 bases separated the two germline ends. The CDR3 covers 15 residues. CDR3 DNA: TGTGCCAGCACCCCGACCTCAGGGATGCAGTATGGCTACACCTTC. Its protein product is CASTPTSGMQYGYTF.

This clonotype was seen ten or more times. The rearrangement uses TRBV25-1 and TRBJ1-4; D may be TRBD1 (6 bases). Trimming stripped 7 bases from V and 7 bases from J, with 16 bases between. From germline, CDR1 is MGHDK and CDR2 SYGVNS. The CDR3 totals 14 residues. CDR3 protein: CASTLGGIGEKLFF. CDR3 DNA sequence: TGTGCCAGCACCTTAGGGGGGATTGGTGAAAAACTGTTTTTT.

This clonotype was found many times. The chain combines TRBV20-1 with TRBJ2-5, with D tentatively TRBD2 (5 bases). CDR1 is DFQATT and CDR2 is SNEGSKA in the germline V gene (reference sequence). This CDR3 is 15 amino acids long. The ends were cut back, 1 base at V and 4 bases at J, with 16 bases in the middle. In DNA, the CDR3 is TGCAGTGCTAGAGCTGCTGGTAGAGGGTCAGAGACCCAGTACTTC. Residues: CSARAAGRGSETQYF.